This note documents a single T cell receptor (beta chain) sequence. Antigen specificity is unknown. Vbeta (60) and Jbeta (13) primers were used in the PCR. Method: immunoSEQ multiplex PCR; TCRdb's copy keeps in-frame clones and lacks some. The sample comprises 75,000 to 90,000 clones, roughly 9.1% of which are singletons, and almost 25% rests with the top ten. The sample originates from a study of cytomegalovirus exposure and HLA in healthy donors. Study-level points and caveats: Sequencing likely produced, as an artifact, a cluster of highly shared sequence variants. Evidence from a later analysis indicated that most CMV-associated TCR beta chains looked HLA-restricted.

Input material: PBMCs. The clonotype comes from a man aged 55 to 70 in good health and CMV-seropositive.

Here the CDR3 DNA reads TGTGCCAGCAGTTCAACCGGGACAGGGGTAAACATTCAGTACTTC. Protein: CASSSTGTGVNIQYF. This chain connects TRBV27 to TRBJ2-4; 10 bases are shared with TRBD1. Germline assignment: CDR1 MNHEY and CDR2 SMNVEV (reference sequence). With 4 bases clipped from V and 6 bases from J, the junction kept 6 bases outside the gene matches. This CDR3 has 15 amino acids.